Below are 16 T cell receptor beta chains sequenced from a single sample in a study of cytotoxic CD8 clonotypes in ibrutinib-treated CLL. Profiled with immunoSEQ multiplex PCR; TCRdb holds only in-frame clones, not every one. The table shows approximately 320,000 clones, with 67% occurring only once. The sample consisted of PBMCs, taken after 36 months of ibrutinib treatment. The receptors stem from a human donor with chronic lymphocytic leukemia.

This clone was seen a few times. The chain links TRBV28 to TRBJ1-3; 12 nucleotides match TRBD1. With 2 bases clipped from V and 5 bases from J, the junction kept 4 bases outside the gene matches. The germline V gene encodes CDR1 MDHEN and CDR2 SYDVKM. The CDR3 is 16 residues long. CDR3 sequence reads: CASSLGDRGQRNTIYF. The CDR3 region has the DNA TGTGCCAGCAGTTTAGGGGACAGGGGGCAGAGAAACACCATATATTTT.

The chain is built from TRBV10-2 and TRBJ1-1; D gene uncertain. The CDR3 spans 14 residues. Trimming shortened V by 6 bases and J by 6 bases, and 17 bases separated the two germline ends. Germline lookup yields CDR1 WSHSY and CDR2 SAAADI. The chain's CDR3 is CASSASGGLSEAFF. The CDR3 bases are TGCGCCAGCAGCGCTTCGGGTGGACTCTCTGAAGCTTTCTTT.

This clone appeared a few times. The V call is TRBV19, the J call TRBJ1-3, with D unresolved. Germline assignment: CDR1 LNHDA and CDR2 SQIVND (reference sequence). V lost 5 bases and J 4 bases, leaving 12 bases between the germline ends. The CDR3 spans 14 residues. CDR3 amino acids: CASSLLGSGNTIYF. Written as DNA, the CDR3 is TGTGCCAGTAGTCTTCTGGGATCGGGAAACACCATATATTTT.

The sample holds a few counts of this clone. Germline and junction disagree at one end, which may indicate a read error. The gene calls are TRBV19 and TRBJ2-7; the D is unclear. The CDR3 totals 9 residues. Germline-derived CDR1 and CDR2 are LNHDA and SQIVND (reference sequence). The DNA of the CDR3 is TGTGCTTCGAGAGATGTAGCTGGCTTC. It translates to CASRDVAGF.

CDR3 sequence reads: CASSPGRTGELFF. DNA of the CDR3: TGTGCCAGCAGCCCGGGACGAACCGGGGAGCTGTTTTTT. The rearrangement joins TRBV7-6 to TRBJ2-2; D may correspond to TRBD1 or TRBD2 (5 bases each). This CDR3 has 13 amino acids. Trimming pared 5 bases from V and 5 bases from J, leaving 9 bases between. CDR1 is SGHVS and CDR2 is FNYEAQ in the germline V gene.

V gene TRBV4-1 combines with J gene TRBJ2-7; D remains ambiguous. The CDR3 sequence is 11 residues long. Germline V gene sequence: CDR1 MGHRA, CDR2 YSYEKL. Between the trimmed V and J ends, which lost 3 bases and 3 bases, there was a span of 3 bases. CDR3 region: CASSQHYEQYF. CDR3 DNA: TGCGCCAGCAGCCAGCACTACGAGCAGTACTTC.

The chain uses TRBV4-1 and TRBJ2-3; 11 bases fit TRBD2. This CDR3 has 16 amino acids. V trimming: 4 bases; J trimming: 4 bases; junction bases outside the gene matches: 7. Germline V CDR1 and CDR2: MGHRA, YSYEKL. Here the CDR3 DNA reads TGCGCCAGCAGCCTAGCGGGGGGGTTCTTGGCAGATACGCAGTATTTT. This gives the protein CASSLAGGFLADTQYF.

The J gene is TRBJ1-5, the V gene TRBV6-1, with 7 bases matching TRBD1. The germline CDR1 and CDR2 sequences are MNHNS and SASEGT. The CDR3 has 15 residues. Trimming took 4 bases from V and 4 from J; bases not matched to a gene: 7. This chain's CDR3 is CASSGGGTVNQPQHF. Here the CDR3 DNA reads TGTGCCAGCAGTGGAGGGGGGACAGTTAATCAGCCCCAGCATTTT.

The chain recombines TRBV19 with TRBJ2-3; D may be TRBD1 or TRBD2 (5 bases each). The germline V gene has CDR1 LNHDA and CDR2 SQIVND (reference sequence). The CDR3 extends over 15 amino acids. V was pared by 4 bases and J by 2 bases, with 13 bases between. The CDR3 sequence: CASSRDPAFTDTQYF. CDR3 sequence (DNA): TGTGCCAGTAGTAGGGACCCCGCCTTCACAGATACGCAGTATTTT.

This rearrangement joins TRBV5-1 to TRBJ2-7, with 9 nucleotides matching TRBD2. With V trimmed by 4 bases and J by 2 bases, 4 bases remained unmatched. This CDR3 has 14 residues. The germline gives CDR1 SGHRS, CDR2 YFSETQ. CDR3 loop: CASSKTSGTYEQYF. DNA for the CDR3: TGCGCCAGCAGCAAGACTAGCGGAACCTACGAGCAGTACTTC.

The chain uses TRBV27 and TRBJ1-2; D not resolved. Germline loops: CDR1 MNHEY, CDR2 SMNVEV (reference sequence). Trimming cost V 8 bases and J 4 bases, with 5 bases left between them. This CDR3 comprises 10 residues. The CDR3 reads CASPPYGYTF. CDR3 bases: TGTGCCAGCCCGCCCTATGGCTACACCTTC.

The table lists this clone with a few counts. The chain recombines TRBV2 with TRBJ2-5; 7 nucleotides agree with TRBD2. Trimming took 4 bases from V and 2 from J; bases not matched to a gene: 4. The CDR3 has 14 amino acids. Germline CDR1 SNHLY, CDR2 FYNNEI. CDR3 region: CASSGGTTQETQYF. The CDR3 coding sequence is TGTGCCAGCAGTGGCGGGACTACACAAGAGACCCAGTACTTC.

The CDR3 sequence: CASSGGTPWANTEAFF. CDR3 DNA: TGCGCCAGCAGCGGAGGGACTCCCTGGGCGAACACTGAAGCTTTCTTT. The rearrangement links TRBV5-1 to TRBJ1-1; maybe TRBD1 (5 bases). The CDR3 contains 16 residues. With 4 bases removed from V and 1 base from J, the gap between germline ends came to 17 bases. Germline V gene sequence: CDR1 SGHRS, CDR2 YFSETQ.

This clone was recorded a few times. This sequence joins TRBV11-2 and TRBJ2-2; maybe TRBD1 (5 bases). This CDR3 spans 15 amino acids. Germline V CDR1 and CDR2: SGHAT, FQNNGV. V lost 5 bases, J lost 1 base, and 11 bases lay in between. CDR3: CASSPPGMNTGELFF. DNA of the CDR3: TGTGCCAGCAGCCCCCCAGGGATGAACACCGGGGAGCTGTTTTTT.

V gene TRBV5-6 combines with J gene TRBJ1-2; the match to TRBD1 covers 10 bases. The CDR3 contains 15 residues. Germline V gene data show CDR1 as SGHDT and CDR2 as YYEEEE. Losses at the gene ends were 2 bases for V and 8 bases for J; bases not matched to a gene: 9. The CDR3 spells CASSFSGQGPRGYTF. CDR3 DNA sequence: TGTGCCAGCAGCTTCTCGGGACAGGGGCCAAGGGGCTACACCTTC. Based on the CDR3 plus reference TRBV5-6 and TRBJ1-2, the full variable domain is DAGVTQSPTHLIKTRGQQVTLRCSPKSGHDTVSWYQQALGQGPQFIFQYYEEEERQRGNFPDRFSGHQFPNYSSELNVNALLLGDSALYLCASSFSGQGPRGYTFGSGTRLTVV.

V is TRBV19 and J is TRBJ2-6; D may be TRBD2 (6 bases). Trimming shortened V by 6 bases and J by 0 bases, and 15 bases separated the two germline ends. CDR1 and CDR2 (germline): LNHDA, SQIVND (reference sequence). The CDR3 is 17 amino acids. The CDR3 bases are TGTGCCAGTAGCCCGAGGGCCGGGAGCTCTGGGGCCAACGTCCTGACTTTC. Its protein is CASSPRAGSSGANVLTF.